The TCR beta chain under discussion was sequenced for a study of cytomegalovirus exposure and HLA in healthy donors. Findings of the study overall: There were a few CMV-associated chains whose specificity for CMV antigens was confirmed in vitro.

Deletions cut 8 bases from V and 0 bases from J, with 13 bases between. This CDR3 is built from 15 residues. Germline V gene lookup returns CDR1 SNHLY and CDR2 FYNNEI. The PCR ran on 60 Vbeta and 13 Jbeta primers. The table came from immunoSEQ multiplex PCR; TCRdb's copy has only in-frame clones and leaves some out. The table shows approximately 160,000 clones, with over 65% occurring only once. As for this clone: What it binds is unknown.

The sequenced material came from PBMCs. The receptor comes from a man aged 18 to 35 in good health and CMV-seropositive. This chain links TRBV2 with TRBJ2-2; possibly TRBD2 for D (5 bases). The CDR3 spells CASAREFPNTGELFF. CDR3 bases: TGTGCCAGCGCTCGGGAATTTCCGAACACCGGGGAGCTGTTTTTT.